What follows are 27 T cell receptor beta chains derived from one specimen sequenced in a study of prognosis after radiotherapy for stage I lung cancer. Genomic DNA was the source, and TCR beta CDR3 was amplified from it by two-round multiplex PCR. With primers specific to each TRBV and TRBJ gene, the first-round PCR was performed. MiXCR was run by TCRdb on the multiplex PCR reads, yielding one entry per CDR3 protein. The top ten clones hold about 37% of a sample with roughly 15,000 distinct CDR3 sequences, 15% to 20% of them seen once. The sample in question was PBMCs, obtained before or after stereotactic body radiation therapy (not recorded which). These receptors all stem from a donor older than 45 with non-small cell lung cancer.

This clonotype was picked up many times. The chain links TRBV30 to TRBJ1-2; D unresolved. The CDR3 runs 13 residues. Trimming removed 0 bases from V and 5 bases from J, with 10 bases in between. Germline assignment: CDR1 GTSNPN and CDR2 SVGIG (reference sequence). In DNA, the CDR3 is TGTGCCTGGAGTGTACAAAGAGCTTATGGCTACACCTTC. Translation gives CAWSVQRAYGYTF.

This clonotype was detected many times. The rearrangement links TRBV18 to TRBJ2-7; 7 bases fit TRBD2. Germline-derived CDR1 and CDR2 are KGHSH and LQKENI. The CDR3 totals 12 residues. Trimming at V came to 6 bases and at J to 3 bases, leaving 2 bases not matched to a gene. The CDR3 region has the DNA TGTGCCAGCTCCCCGGGGGGCTACGAGCAGTACGTC. Amino acid sequence: CASSPGGYEQYV.

This clonotype has a count of ten or more. V and J are TRBV19 and TRBJ1-6, with D unresolved. Looked up from germline, CDR1 is LNHDA and CDR2 is SQIVND (reference sequence). This CDR3 region has 15 residues. V was trimmed by 6 bases and J by 0 bases, leaving 9 bases between them. The CDR3 region is CASRGELSYNSPLHF. The CDR3 DNA sequence: TGTGCCAGTAGGGGCGAACTCTCCTATAATTCACCCCTCCACTTT.

This clonotype was seen a few times. This sequence may be a read error, since a much larger clone differs from it by one base. This chain joins TRBV7-9 and TRBJ2-3; no clear D. The CDR3 length is 11 residues. Between the trimmed V and J ends, which lost 7 bases and 2 bases, there was a span of 4 bases. Germline CDR1 SEHNR, CDR2 FQNEAQ (reference sequence). CDR3 coding DNA: TGTGCCAGCACTGTCACAGATACGCAGTATTTT. This codes for CASTVTDTQYF.

This clonotype was seen many times. The rearrangement joins TRBV28 to TRBJ2-4, with no clear D. The CDR3 runs 12 residues. Trimming shortened V by 5 bases and J by 6 bases, and 8 bases separated the two germline ends. Germline values: CDR1 MDHEN, CDR2 SYDVKM. The CDR3 reads CASSDVGNIQYF. The CDR3 region has the DNA TGTGCCAGCAGTGACGTTGGAAACATTCAGTACTTC.

The table lists this clonotype with many counts. The chain links TRBV6-5 to TRBJ1-2, with a weak D call TRBD1 (5 bases). Germline loops: CDR1 MNHEY, CDR2 SVGAGI. Trimming took off 1 base at V and 8 bases at J, with 8 bases between the two ends. The CDR3 sequence is 12 residues long. The CDR3: CASSYYRGGYTF. The CDR3 DNA reads TGTGCCAGCAGTTACTATCGGGGCGGCTACACCTTC.

This clonotype came up many times. One end of the junction varies from germline; a read error may be responsible. The chain employs TRBV25-1 and TRBJ1-6; D remains ambiguous. There are 13 residues in the CDR3. The V gene's germline CDR1 is MGHDK and CDR2 SYGVNS. Written as DNA, the CDR3 is TGTGCCAGCAGTGTTGGCCCTAATTCGCCCCTCCACTTT. Its protein is CASSVGPNSPLHF.

For this clonotype: Since a much larger clone is just one base distant, this may be a read error. The chain recombines TRBV7-2 with TRBJ2-6; no clear D. Germline values: CDR1 SGHTA, CDR2 FQGNSA. There are 16 residues in the CDR3. The germline V and J ends were trimmed by 5 bases and 0 bases, with 11 bases remaining between them. The CDR3 spells CTSSPHSLSGANVLTF. The CDR3 DNA reads as TGTACCAGCAGCCCCCACTCCCTCTCTGGGGCCAACGTCCTGACTTTC.

There are many counts of this clonotype. The CDR3 is CASSRPRTSGNYEQYF. As DNA, the CDR3 is TGCGCCAGCAGCCGGCCGAGGACTAGCGGAAACTACGAGCAGTACTTC. The chain carries TRBV4-1 and TRBJ2-7; TRBD2 aligns across 10 bases. Germline V lookup: CDR1 MGHRA, CDR2 YSYEKL. The CDR3 is 16 residues long. V gave up 4 bases and J gave up 3 bases; unmatched junction bases: 9.

This clonotype appeared many times. V is TRBV7-6 and J is TRBJ1-1, with 11 bases matching TRBD1. V was clipped by 5 bases and J by 3 bases; unmatched bases: 8. CDR3 length: 16 residues. CDR1 and CDR2 from the germline V gene are SGHVS and FNYEAQ. The DNA of the CDR3 is TGTGCCAGCAGCCGACGGACAGGGGGCAGCGACACTGAAGCTTTCTTT. Translating it yields CASSRRTGGSDTEAFF.

This clonotype was seen repeatedly, ten times or more. The rearrangement links TRBV20-1 to TRBJ2-2; 8 positions agree with TRBD1. V lost 3 bases, J lost 2 bases, and 5 bases stayed unmatched. CDR1 and CDR2 from the germline V gene are DFQATT and SNEGSKA (reference sequence). The CDR3 runs to 15 residues. The CDR3 is CSASRQGANTGELFF. CDR3 bases: TGCAGTGCTAGTAGGCAGGGGGCAAACACCGGGGAGCTGTTTTTT.

The chain couples TRBV3-1 to TRBJ1-6; perhaps TRBD1 as D (6 bases). Germline V gene data show CDR1 as LGHDT and CDR2 as YNNKEL (reference sequence). CDR3 length: 13 amino acids. Between the trimmed V and J ends, which lost 0 bases and 17 bases, there was a span of 14 bases. CDR3 DNA: TGTGCCAGCAGCCAAGAAGGGCAGGGGCGGTTCCACTTT. Its protein is CASSQEGQGRFHF.

The table lists this clonotype with many counts. The rearrangement uses TRBV15 and TRBJ1-5, with D possibly TRBD1 on 6 matching bases. CDR1 LNHNV and CDR2 YYDKDF come from the germline V gene (reference sequence). The CDR3 extends over 13 amino acids. V gave up 8 bases and J gave up 7 bases, with 15 bases separating them. DNA of the CDR3: TGTGCCACCCGGGCGGGGGCTTGGCAGCCCCAGCATTTT. This gives the protein CATRAGAWQPQHF.

This clonotype was recorded at least ten times. The V and J genes are TRBV18 and TRBJ1-3; D gene uncertain. The CDR3 has 16 residues. From germline, CDR1 is KGHSH and CDR2 LQKENI. V was clipped by 1 base and J by 0 bases, with 10 bases between them. The CDR3 DNA sequence: TGTGCCAGCTCACCACGGCACCATCGCTCTGGAAACACCATATATTTT. This encodes CASSPRHHRSGNTIYF. Together with reference TRBV18 and TRBJ1-3, the CDR3 gives the full variable domain: NAGVMQNPRHLVRRRGQEARLRCSPMKGHSHVYWYRQLPEEGLKFMVYLQKENIIDESGMPKERFSAEFPKEGPSILRIQQVVRGDSAAYFCASSPRHHRSGNTIYFGEGSWLTVV.

This clonotype was seen a handful of times. The gene calls are TRBV5-1 and TRBJ1-1; TRBD1 agrees at 10 bases. Trimming took 4 bases from V and 0 from J; bases not matched to a gene: 3. The V gene's germline CDR1 is SGHRS and CDR2 YFSETQ. This CDR3 has 15 residues. CDR3 loop: CASSRDRGMNTEAFF. Written as DNA, the CDR3 is TGCGCCAGCAGCCGGGACAGGGGAATGAACACTGAAGCTTTCTTT.

This clonotype came up many times. This chain uses TRBV19 with TRBJ1-2; 8 nucleotides agree with TRBD1. Per the germline V gene, CDR1 is LNHDA and CDR2 is SQIVND (reference sequence). V dropped 11 bases and J dropped 7; count of bases not matched to a gene: 9. The CDR3 has 12 amino acids. The CDR3 sequence: CAGTDRVGGYTF. The CDR3 DNA follows: TGTGCCGGGACGGACAGGGTCGGTGGCTACACCTTC.

This clonotype was detected many times. The CDR3 region has the DNA TGCAGCGTCCAAACCGGGGGTACGGATCAGCCCCAGCATTTT. Protein product: CSVQTGGTDQPQHF. The V call is TRBV29-1, the J call TRBJ1-5; D might be TRBD1 (5 bases). V was shortened by 6 bases and J by 5 bases, with 17 bases between the two germline ends. The CDR3 is 14 residues long. CDR1 and CDR2 (germline): SQVTM, ANQGSEA. The full variable domain, rest sourced from reference TRBV29-1 and TRBJ1-5, is SAVISQKPSRDICQRGTSLTIQCQVDSQVTMMFWYRQQPGQSLTLIATANQGSEATYESGFVIDKFPISRPNLTFSTLTVSNMSPEDSSIYLCSVQTGGTDQPQHFGDGTRLSIL.

This clonotype was seen repeatedly, ten times or more. The chain uses TRBV18 and TRBJ2-5, with a weak D call TRBD2 (5 bases). The CDR3 runs 13 residues. Germline V gene data show CDR1 as KGHSH and CDR2 as LQKENI. V lost 2 bases to trimming and J lost 5 bases, with 9 bases between them. The CDR3 sequence is CASSPGGQETQYF. The CDR3 DNA follows: TGTGCCAGCTCACCAGGAGGCCAGGAGACCCAGTACTTC.

This clonotype was seen many times. V usage is TRBV6-5 and J usage is TRBJ1-5, with D hard to call. CDR1 is MNHEY and CDR2 is SVGAGI in the germline V gene. With 2 bases removed from V and 3 bases from J, the gap between germline ends came to 5 bases. CDR3 length: 13 amino acids. The chain's CDR3 is CASSYGFNQPQHF. Written as DNA, the CDR3 is TGTGCCAGCAGTTACGGGTTCAATCAGCCCCAGCATTTT.

This clonotype came up many times. The V and J genes are TRBV7-6 and TRBJ2-5, with TRBD1 matching 7 bases. Trimming removed 5 bases from V and 1 base from J; junction bases left unmatched: 4. The CDR3 is 14 amino acids. Germline values: CDR1 SGHVS, CDR2 FNYEAQ. CDR3 loop: CASSKGTAQETQYF. As DNA, the CDR3 is TGTGCCAGCAGCAAAGGGACAGCCCAAGAGACCCAGTACTTC. Full variable domain (remainder filled in from reference TRBV7-6 and TRBJ2-5): GAGVSQSPRYKVTKRGQDVALRCDPISGHVSLYWYRQALGQGPEFLTYFNYEAQQDKSGLPNDRFSAERPEGSISTLTIQRTEQRDSAMYRCASSKGTAQETQYFGPGTRLLVL.

In this sample, this clonotype turned up many times. This rearrangement joins TRBV6-5 to TRBJ2-1; D not resolved. The germline CDR1 and CDR2 sequences are MNHEY and SVGAGI. The V end lost 2 bases, the J end lost 0 bases, and 5 bases lay between the germline ends. This CDR3 has 14 amino acids. The CDR3 sequence is CASSYTSSYNEQFF. DNA of the CDR3: TGTGCCAGCAGTTACACGAGCTCCTACAATGAGCAGTTCTTC.

This clonotype was picked up many times. This chain uses TRBV19 with TRBJ2-5; D remains ambiguous. Germline V CDR1 and CDR2: LNHDA, SQIVND (reference sequence). Trimming removed 10 bases from V and 2 bases from J, with 14 bases in between. The CDR3 loop spans 13 amino acids. CDR3 nucleotide sequence: TGTGCCACTCGACGTTCGGAACAAGAGACCCAGTACTTC. The encoded protein is CATRRSEQETQYF.

The chain links TRBV5-1 to TRBJ1-6; D is perhaps TRBD1 (5 bases). Germline V gene data show CDR1 as SGHRS and CDR2 as YFSETQ. CDR3 length: 13 amino acids. Deletions cut 2 bases from V and 8 bases from J, with 8 bases between. The DNA of the CDR3 is TGCGCCAGCAGCTTATCGACAGATTCACCCCTCCACTTT. It codes for CASSLSTDSPLHF.

This clonotype was seen many times. The rearrangement joins TRBV29-1 to TRBJ1-1, with D hard to call. CDR1 and CDR2 from the germline V gene are SQVTM and ANQGSEA. The CDR3 loop spans 14 amino acids. V was trimmed by 5 bases and J by 3 bases, leaving 16 bases between them. The CDR3 coding sequence is TGCAGCGTTTACCGCGGGCAGGAATACACTGAAGCTTTCTTT. Translating gives CSVYRGQEYTEAFF. Looking up the rest from reference TRBV29-1 and TRBJ1-1 gives the full variable domain: SAVISQKPSRDICQRGTSLTIQCQVDSQVTMMFWYRQQPGQSLTLIATANQGSEATYESGFVIDKFPISRPNLTFSTLTVSNMSPEDSSIYLCSVYRGQEYTEAFFGQGTRLTVV.

The chain employs TRBV11-3 and TRBJ2-3; possibly TRBD1 for D (6 bases). In germline, CDR1 is SGHNT, CDR2 YENEEA. The CDR3 consists of 13 residues. V was cut by 3 bases and J by 6 bases, with 10 bases left in between. In nucleotides, the CDR3 is TGTGCCAGCAGCTTTGGGGGCCCGGATACGCAGTATTTT. It is translated as CASSFGGPDTQYF.

This clonotype appeared many times. V usage is TRBV28 and J usage is TRBJ2-3; tentatively, D is TRBD2 (6 bases). V lost 4 bases and J lost 6, with 14 bases in between. CDR3 size: 14 residues. Germline V gives CDR1 MDHEN, CDR2 SYDVKM. DNA of the CDR3: TGTGCCAGCAGTTCTGAAACGGGAGACGATACGCAGTATTTT. The encoded protein is CASSSETGDDTQYF. Drawing the rest from reference TRBV28 and TRBJ2-3, the complete variable domain is DVKVTQSSRYLVKRTGEKVFLECVQDMDHENMFWYRQDPGLGLRLIYFSYDVKMKEKGDIPEGYSVSREKKERFSLILESASTNQTSMYLCASSSETGDDTQYFGPGTRLTVL.

This sequence joins TRBV6-1 and TRBJ2-5, with 10 bases lining up with TRBD2. In germline, CDR1 is MNHNS, CDR2 SASEGT. The CDR3 contains 15 residues. The V gene end was trimmed by 6 bases and the J gene end by 5 bases; junction bases not matched to a gene: 9. In DNA form, the CDR3 reads TGTGCCAGCAGCACGTATAGCGGGGGGTGGGAGACCCAGTACTTC. Its protein is CASSTYSGGWETQYF.